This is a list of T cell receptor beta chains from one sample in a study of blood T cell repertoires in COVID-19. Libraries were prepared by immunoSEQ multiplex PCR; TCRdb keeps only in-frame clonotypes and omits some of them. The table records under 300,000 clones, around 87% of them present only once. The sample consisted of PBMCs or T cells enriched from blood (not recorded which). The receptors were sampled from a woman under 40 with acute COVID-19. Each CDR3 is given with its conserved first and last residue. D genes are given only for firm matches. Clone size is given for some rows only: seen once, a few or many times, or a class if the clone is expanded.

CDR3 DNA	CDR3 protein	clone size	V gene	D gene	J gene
TGTGCCAGCAGTGTCTTTGGACTAGCGGGGGCCATCTCCTACGAGCAGTACTTC	CASSVFGLAGAISYEQYF	.	TRBV6-1	TRBD2	TRBJ2-7
TGTGCCAGCAGCCCAGAGCGCTCCTATAATTCACCCCTCCACTTT	CASSPERSYNSPLHF	.	TRBV6-5	.	TRBJ1-6
TGTGCCAGCAGTGAGAAAGGGACTAGCGGGCCCCCCTACGAGCAGTACTTC	CASSEKGTSGPPYEQYF	.	TRBV6-1	TRBD2	TRBJ2-7
TGTGCCAGCAGTTTAAGACAGGGGGAAAAACTGTTTTTT	CASSLRQGEKLFF	.	TRBV12-3/TRBV12-4	TRBD1	TRBJ1-4
TGTGCCAGCAGCTTAGTACGGGACACCTATAACTATGGCTACACCTTC	CASSLVRDTYNYGYTF	.	TRBV7-9	.	TRBJ1-2
TGTGCCAGCAGCGGGGCTAATTCAGGGCAGTTCTTC	CASSGANSGQFF	.	TRBV7-9	.	TRBJ2-1
TGTGCCAGCAGTGATAGCGGGGGGCCGATTGAGCAGTTCTTC	CASSDSGGPIEQFF	.	TRBV2	TRBD2	TRBJ2-1
TGTGCCAGCAGCCTCGACAGGGACGGGTACAATGAGCAGTTCTTC	CASSLDRDGYNEQFF	.	TRBV7-2	TRBD1	TRBJ2-1
TGTGCCAGCAGCCACTACAGACTAGCGGAGTACGAGCAGTACTTC	CASSHYRLAEYEQYF	.	TRBV3-1/TRBV3-2	TRBD2	TRBJ2-7
TGCAGCGTTAGGGGGGGGAACAACAATGAGCAGTTCTTC	CSVRGGNNNEQFF	.	TRBV29-1	.	TRBJ2-1
TGTGCCAGCTCACGACAGAAAAGCTCCTACGGGCAGTACTTC	CASSRQKSSYGQYF	.	TRBV18	.	TRBJ2-7
TGTGCCAGCAGTAACCAGGGAAACACTGAAGCTTTCTTT	CASSNQGNTEAFF	.	TRBV25-1	.	TRBJ1-1
TGTGCCAGCAGCGACCAGGGGCCTAGCGGCTACACCTTC	CASSDQGPSGYTF	medium-sized	TRBV7-9	.	TRBJ1-2
TGCGCCAGCAGCAACAAGGAGACCCAGTACTTC	CASSNKETQYF	.	TRBV5-1	.	TRBJ2-5
TGTGCCAGCAGTTTTACAGGCTTAACCGGGGAGCTGTTTTTT	CASSFTGLTGELFF	many	TRBV27	.	TRBJ2-2
.	CASSSSGLAGVLRSYNEQFF	.	TRBV7-3	.	TRBJ2-1
TGTGCCAGCAGCTTAACGACCTTGTCCGGGAACGCTGAAGCTTTCTTT	CASSLTTLSGNAEAFF	.	TRBV7-3	.	TRBJ1-1
TGTGCCAGCAGTGAGTTGGGAGAAGGGCTGATCGGCTACACCTTC	CASSELGEGLIGYTF	.	TRBV25-1	.	TRBJ1-2
TGCAGTGCTAGTGACGGGGTGGGCAATCAGCCCCAGCATTTT	CSASDGVGNQPQHF	.	TRBV20-1	.	TRBJ1-5
TGTGCCAGCAGCTTATGGCTAGCGGGGGGGCGGGCCACAGATACGCAGTATTTT	CASSLWLAGGRATDTQYF	once	TRBV7-2	TRBD2	TRBJ2-3
TGTGCCAGCTCACCACCTTCGCTAGCGGGAAACTACAATGAGCAGTTCTTC	CASSPPSLAGNYNEQFF	.	TRBV18	TRBD2	TRBJ2-1
TGTGCCAGCAGCTTTGGGGACAGGGTATCAGAGACCCAGTACTTC	CASSFGDRVSETQYF	.	TRBV11-2	TRBD1	TRBJ2-5
TGTGCCAGTAGCCCACTAGCGGGGGCGATCACAGATACGCAGTATTTT	CASSPLAGAITDTQYF	.	TRBV19	TRBD2	TRBJ2-3
TGCGCCAGCAGCTTGGATGGACAGTCGTCTCAGCCCCAGCATTTT	CASSLDGQSSQPQHF	.	TRBV5-1	.	TRBJ1-5
TGCGCCAGCAGACCCCCGGGACAGTTGAATAGCAATCAGCCCCAGCATTTT	CASRPPGQLNSNQPQHF	.	TRBV23-1	TRBD1	TRBJ1-5
TGCAGCGTTGAGTGGCTAGCGGGAGGGCCGAGGGATGAGCAGTTCTTC	CSVEWLAGGPRDEQFF	.	TRBV29-1	TRBD2	TRBJ2-1
TGTGCCGCGTCGGATCGGACAGCAGATGGAAACACCATATATTTT	CAASDRTADGNTIYF	.	TRBV28	.	TRBJ1-3
TGTGCCAGCAGCTTACGCCGGTTGAGACAGGGGGTAACCTCCTACGAGCAGTACTTC	CASSLRRLRQGVTSYEQYF	.	TRBV7-3	TRBD1	TRBJ2-7
TGCGCCAGCAGCCAAGATTTTGCAAGCGGGAGATACAATGAGCAGTTCTTC	CASSQDFASGRYNEQFF	once	TRBV4-3	TRBD2	TRBJ2-1
TGTGCCAGCAGTTTTAGACCGGGACAGGAAAACGGGGGGGAGCTGTTTTTT	CASSFRPGQENGGELFF	.	TRBV28	TRBD1	TRBJ2-2
TGCGCCAGCAGCTTTTATGGACAGGGGGCAACAGATACGCAGTATTTT	CASSFYGQGATDTQYF	few	TRBV5-1	TRBD1	TRBJ2-3
TGTGCCAGCAGCTTAGTGGGGCGCTCTGGAAACACCATATATTTT	CASSLVGRSGNTIYF	.	TRBV5-5	.	TRBJ1-3
TGTGCCAGCAGTTTATCGATCGACTTCGGCTACACCTTC	CASSLSIDFGYTF	.	TRBV27	.	TRBJ1-2
TGTGCCAGCAGTTCCGACAGGTCCGGAGGAAACACCATATATTTT	CASSSDRSGGNTIYF	.	TRBV6-1	.	TRBJ1-3
TGCAGCGTTGATCCGCGGGACAGGGGGCAGATTGGCTACACCTTC	CSVDPRDRGQIGYTF	.	TRBV29-1	TRBD1	TRBJ1-2
TGTGCCAGCTCACCAGGGGCGGGAGGCACCTTCTACGAGCAGTACTTC	CASSPGAGGTFYEQYF	.	TRBV18	TRBD2	TRBJ2-7
TGTGCCAGCAGCTTAGCCCACCGGACAGCGCTCTACAATGAGCAGTTCTTC	CASSLAHRTALYNEQFF	.	TRBV7-8	.	TRBJ2-1
TGTGCCAGCAGCTCCCTGGGGGCGGTCGAGCAGTACTTC	CASSSLGAVEQYF	.	TRBV5-4	.	TRBJ2-7
TGTGCCAGCAGCCTAGGACAGGGGCAAAATGAAGCTTTCTTT	CASSLGQGQNEAFF	once	TRBV9	TRBD1	TRBJ1-1
TGTGCCAGCAGCCAAGCTCTTACAGGAACTAACTATGGCTACACCTTC	CASSQALTGTNYGYTF	.	TRBV3-1/TRBV3-2	.	TRBJ1-2
TGTGCCAGCAGCCCCCGGGTGAACACTGAAGCTTTCTTT	CASSPRVNTEAFF	.	TRBV7-2	.	TRBJ1-1
TGTGCCAGCAGTTCCCGACTCCAGCCCCAGCATTTT	CASSSRLQPQHF	.	TRBV2	.	TRBJ1-5
TGTGCCAGCAGTGAATTCGGGACTGCGCCCTACAATGAGCAGTTCTTC	CASSEFGTAPYNEQFF	many	TRBV6-1	.	TRBJ2-1
TGCGCCAGCCGCCGGGACAGGGGTGAAAAACTGTTTTTT	CASRRDRGEKLFF	few	TRBV5-1	TRBD1	TRBJ1-4
TGTGCCAGCAGCCAAGGGGCAGGGGGCCAGAGAGCTAATGAAAAACTGTTTTTT	CASSQGAGGQRANEKLFF	.	TRBV3-1/TRBV3-2	TRBD1	TRBJ1-4
TGTGCCAGCAGCCAATGGAGCGGGAGGCCCTACAATGAGCAGTTCTTC	CASSQWSGRPYNEQFF	.	TRBV16	TRBD2	TRBJ2-1
TGTGCCAGCAGTTTCGGTAGCAATCAGCCCCAGCATTTT	CASSFGSNQPQHF	.	TRBV12-3/TRBV12-4	.	TRBJ1-5
TGCGCCAGCAGCTTGGGACAGGGGGAGTATTACGAGCAGTACTTC	CASSLGQGEYYEQYF	.	TRBV5-1	TRBD1	TRBJ2-7